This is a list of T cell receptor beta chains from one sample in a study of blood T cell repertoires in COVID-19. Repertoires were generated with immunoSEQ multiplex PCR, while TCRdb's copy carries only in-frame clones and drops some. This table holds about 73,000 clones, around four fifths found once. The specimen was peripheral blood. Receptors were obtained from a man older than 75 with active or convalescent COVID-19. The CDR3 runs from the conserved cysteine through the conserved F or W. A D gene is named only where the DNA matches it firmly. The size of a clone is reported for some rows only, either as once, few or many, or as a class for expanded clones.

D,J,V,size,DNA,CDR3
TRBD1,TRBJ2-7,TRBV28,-,TGTGCCAGCAGTCCGGACAGGGGGCCCTACGAGCAGTACTTC,CASSPDRGPYEQYF
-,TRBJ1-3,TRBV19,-,TGTGCCAGTAGTCACGGGGGAGGAAACACCATATATTTT,CASSHGGGNTIYF
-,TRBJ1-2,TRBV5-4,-,TGTGCCAGCTCCGGGGGACCTAGTACCTATGGCTACACCTTC,CASSGGPSTYGYTF
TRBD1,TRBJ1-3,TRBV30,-,TGTGCCTGGAACCGGGACAGAAGAAACACCATATATTTT,CAWNRDRRNTIYF
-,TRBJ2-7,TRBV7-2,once,TGTGCCAGCAGCTTGGCCGGGACACACTCCTACGAGCAGTACTTC,CASSLAGTHSYEQYF
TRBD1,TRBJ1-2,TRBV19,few,TGTGCCAGTAGAGGACAGGGCCACTATGGCTACACCTTC,CASRGQGHYGYTF
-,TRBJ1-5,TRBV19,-,TGTGCCAGTAGTATATCTGGGCCCGTTAGCAATCAGCCCCAGCATTTT,CASSISGPVSNQPQHF
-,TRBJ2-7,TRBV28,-,TGTGCCAGCAGTCTTGGACACGCCTTCAACGAGCAGTACTTC,CASSLGHAFNEQYF
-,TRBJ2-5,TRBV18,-,TGTGCCAGCTCAGGGGCGGCCCGGGAGACCCAGTACTTC,CASSGAARETQYF
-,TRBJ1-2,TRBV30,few,TGTGCCTGGAGTCAGGGGACGGACTATGGCTACACCTTC,CAWSQGTDYGYTF
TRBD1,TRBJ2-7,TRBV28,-,TGTGCCAGCAGCCTAACGGGACAGGGTTCCTACGAGCAGTACTTC,CASSLTGQGSYEQYF
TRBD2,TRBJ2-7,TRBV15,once,TGTGCCACCAGTAGAGCGGGAGTTTCCTACGAGCAGTACTTC,CATSRAGVSYEQYF
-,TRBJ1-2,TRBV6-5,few,TGTGCCAGCATGGGCCCGCCGGACTATGGCTACACCTTC,CASMGPPDYGYTF